This record concerns one T cell receptor beta chain sequence. This CDR3 is built from 14 residues. V was clipped by 7 bases and J by 5 bases; unmatched bases: 6. The V gene's germline CDR1 is SGHAT and CDR2 FQNNGV. The data were obtained in a study of blood T cell repertoires in COVID-19. Study-level information: From the United States, Italy and Spain came samples of acute and convalescent COVID-19.

The authors' processing: Reference gene primer amplification in the assay estimated nucleated cell counts. Sequencing was performed with immunoSEQ multiplex PCR; in TCRdb, only in-frame clones are kept and a portion is missing. Clone size and the V and J calls come from that table; the DNA yielded D and trimming. The sample records about 130,000 clones, about 88% being singletons. The chain carries TRBV11-2 and TRBJ2-1; 9 nucleotides line up with TRBD1. The sequence was obtained from a man aged 55 to 70 with COVID-19, enrolled during active disease. Material: peripheral blood. CDR3 protein: CASNQDRGNNEQFF. The CDR3 bases are TGTGCCAGCAACCAGGACAGGGGAAACAATGAGCAGTTCTTC.